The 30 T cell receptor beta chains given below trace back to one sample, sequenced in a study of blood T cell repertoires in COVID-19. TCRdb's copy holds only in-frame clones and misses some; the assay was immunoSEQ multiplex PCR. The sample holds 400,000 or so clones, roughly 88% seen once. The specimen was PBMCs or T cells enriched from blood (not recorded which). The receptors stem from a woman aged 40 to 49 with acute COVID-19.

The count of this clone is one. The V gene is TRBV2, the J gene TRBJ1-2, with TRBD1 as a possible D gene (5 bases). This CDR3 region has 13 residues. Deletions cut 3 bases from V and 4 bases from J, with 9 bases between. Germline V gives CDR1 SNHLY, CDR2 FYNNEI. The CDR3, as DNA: TGTGCCAGCAGTGAGGAGGGGCCCTATGGCTACACCTTC. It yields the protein CASSEEGPYGYTF.

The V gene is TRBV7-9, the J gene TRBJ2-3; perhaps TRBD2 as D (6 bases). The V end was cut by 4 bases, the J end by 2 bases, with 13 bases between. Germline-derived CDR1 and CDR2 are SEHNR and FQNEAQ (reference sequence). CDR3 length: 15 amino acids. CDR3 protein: CASSYLGGNTDTQYF. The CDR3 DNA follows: TGTGCCAGCAGCTACCTCGGGGGAAACACAGATACGCAGTATTTT.

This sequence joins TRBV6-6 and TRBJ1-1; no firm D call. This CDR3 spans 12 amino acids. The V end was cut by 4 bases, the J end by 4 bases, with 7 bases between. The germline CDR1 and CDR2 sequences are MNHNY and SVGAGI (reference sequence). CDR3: CASSFRGTEAFF. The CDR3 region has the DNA TGTGCCAGCAGTTTCAGAGGCACTGAAGCTTTCTTT.

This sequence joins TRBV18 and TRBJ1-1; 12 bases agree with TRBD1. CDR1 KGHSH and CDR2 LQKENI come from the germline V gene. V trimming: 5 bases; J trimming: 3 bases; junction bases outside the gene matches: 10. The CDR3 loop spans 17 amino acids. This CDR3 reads CASSRDRGLGGDTEAFF. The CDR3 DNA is TGTGCCAGCTCAAGGGACAGGGGGCTCGGTGGGGACACTGAAGCTTTCTTT.

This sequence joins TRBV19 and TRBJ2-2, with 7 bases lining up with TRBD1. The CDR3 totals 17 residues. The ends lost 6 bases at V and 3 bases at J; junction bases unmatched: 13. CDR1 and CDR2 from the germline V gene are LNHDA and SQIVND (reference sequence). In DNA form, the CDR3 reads TGTGCCAGTAGCCGTCCCAGGGGGTATACGGACACCGGGGAGCTGTTTTTT. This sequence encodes CASSRPRGYTDTGELFF.

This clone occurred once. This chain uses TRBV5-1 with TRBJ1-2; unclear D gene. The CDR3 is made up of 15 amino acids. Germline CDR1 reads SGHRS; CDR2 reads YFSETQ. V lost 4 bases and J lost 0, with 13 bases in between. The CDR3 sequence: CASSTTTVANYGYTF. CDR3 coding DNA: TGCGCCAGCAGCACTACGACGGTGGCTAACTATGGCTACACCTTC.

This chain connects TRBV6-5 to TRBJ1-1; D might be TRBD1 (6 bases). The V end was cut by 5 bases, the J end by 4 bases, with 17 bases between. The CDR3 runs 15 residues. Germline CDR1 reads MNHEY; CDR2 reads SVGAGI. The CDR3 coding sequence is TGTGCCAGCAGTAACGGACAGCCCAGAGGCACTGAAGCTTTCTTT. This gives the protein CASSNGQPRGTEAFF.

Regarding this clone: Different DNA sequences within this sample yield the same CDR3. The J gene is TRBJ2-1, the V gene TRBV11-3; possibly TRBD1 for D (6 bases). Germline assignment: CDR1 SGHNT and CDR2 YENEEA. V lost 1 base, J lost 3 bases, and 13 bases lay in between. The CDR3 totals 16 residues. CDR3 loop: CASSLGGGGSYNEQFF. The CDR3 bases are TGTGCCAGCAGCTTAGGGGGTGGGGGCAGCTACAATGAGCAGTTCTTC.

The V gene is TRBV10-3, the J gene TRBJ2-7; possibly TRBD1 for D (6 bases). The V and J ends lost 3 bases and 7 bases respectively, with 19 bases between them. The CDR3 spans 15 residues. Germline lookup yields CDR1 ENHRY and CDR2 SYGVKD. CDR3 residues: CAISDGNRATWEQYF. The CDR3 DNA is TGTGCCATCAGTGACGGGAACAGGGCGACGTGGGAGCAGTACTTC.

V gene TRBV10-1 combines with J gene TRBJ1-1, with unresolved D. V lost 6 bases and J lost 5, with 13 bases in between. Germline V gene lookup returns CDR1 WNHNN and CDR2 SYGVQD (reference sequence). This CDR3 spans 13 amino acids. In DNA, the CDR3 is TGCGCCAGCAGCCGGGGAATTAGGACTGAAGCTTTCTTT. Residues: CASSRGIRTEAFF.

CDR3 DNA: TGTGCCAGCAGACCTCCGACAGGGAACACTGAAGCTTTCTTT. The encoded protein is CASRPPTGNTEAFF. The chain carries TRBV4-2 and TRBJ1-1, with a tentative D call TRBD1 (6 bases). This CDR3 spans 14 amino acids. V lost 6 bases and J lost 1, with 12 bases in between. Per germline, CDR1 LGHNA and CDR2 YNFKEQ.

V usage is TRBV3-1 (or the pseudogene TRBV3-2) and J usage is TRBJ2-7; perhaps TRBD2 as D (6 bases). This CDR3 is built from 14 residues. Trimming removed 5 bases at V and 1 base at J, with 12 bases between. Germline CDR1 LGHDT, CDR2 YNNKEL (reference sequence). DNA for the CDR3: TGTGCCAGCAGCGCGACTCGGGAGTCCTACGAGCAGTACTTC. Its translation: CASSATRESYEQYF.

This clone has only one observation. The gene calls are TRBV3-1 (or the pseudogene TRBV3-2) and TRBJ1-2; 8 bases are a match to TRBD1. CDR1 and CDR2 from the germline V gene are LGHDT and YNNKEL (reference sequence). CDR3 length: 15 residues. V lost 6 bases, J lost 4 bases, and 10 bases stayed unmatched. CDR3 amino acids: CASSPTDRASYGYTF. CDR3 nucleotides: TGTGCCAGCAGTCCTACGGACAGGGCCTCCTATGGCTACACCTTC.

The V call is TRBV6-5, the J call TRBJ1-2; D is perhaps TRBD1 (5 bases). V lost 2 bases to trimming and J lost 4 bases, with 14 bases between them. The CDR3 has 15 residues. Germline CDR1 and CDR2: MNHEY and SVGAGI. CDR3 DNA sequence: TGTGCCAGCAGTTACCGGGACTCGGGGAGCTATGGCTACACCTTC. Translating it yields CASSYRDSGSYGYTF.

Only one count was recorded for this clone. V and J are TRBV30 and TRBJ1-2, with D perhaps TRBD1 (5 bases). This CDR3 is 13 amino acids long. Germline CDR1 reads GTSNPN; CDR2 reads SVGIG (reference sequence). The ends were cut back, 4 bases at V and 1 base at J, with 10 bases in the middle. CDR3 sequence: CAWTQGFNYGYTF. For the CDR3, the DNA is TGTGCCTGGACCCAGGGATTTAACTATGGCTACACCTTC.

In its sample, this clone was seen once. The CDR3 protein is CAISLAGGVQETQYF. In DNA form, the CDR3 reads TGTGCCATCAGCTTAGCGGGGGGGGTACAAGAGACCCAGTACTTC. The genes are TRBV10-3 and TRBJ2-5; TRBD2 matches 11 bases. The CDR3 runs to 15 residues. The V and J ends lost 6 bases and 2 bases, in that order; junction bases with no gene match: 5. Germline V CDR1 and CDR2: ENHRY, SYGVKD.

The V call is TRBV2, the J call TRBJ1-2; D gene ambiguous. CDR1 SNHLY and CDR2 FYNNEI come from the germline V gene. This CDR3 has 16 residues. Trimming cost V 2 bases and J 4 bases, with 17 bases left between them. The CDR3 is CASSERFVAAGYGYTF. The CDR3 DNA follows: TGTGCCAGCAGTGAAAGGTTTGTGGCTGCGGGCTATGGCTACACCTTC. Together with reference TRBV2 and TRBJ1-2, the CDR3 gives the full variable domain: EPEVTQTPSHQVTQMGQEVILRCVPISNHLYFYWYRQILGQKVEFLVSFYNNEISEKSEIFDDQFSVERPDGSNFTLKIRSTKLEDSAMYFCASSERFVAAGYGYTFGSGTRLTVV.

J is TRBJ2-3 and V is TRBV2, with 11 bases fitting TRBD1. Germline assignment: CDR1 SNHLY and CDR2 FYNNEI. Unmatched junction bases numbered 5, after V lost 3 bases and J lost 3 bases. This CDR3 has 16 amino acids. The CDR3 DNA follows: TGTGCCAGCAGTGACCGGACAGGGGGCATGACAGATACGCAGTATTTT. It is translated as CASSDRTGGMTDTQYF.

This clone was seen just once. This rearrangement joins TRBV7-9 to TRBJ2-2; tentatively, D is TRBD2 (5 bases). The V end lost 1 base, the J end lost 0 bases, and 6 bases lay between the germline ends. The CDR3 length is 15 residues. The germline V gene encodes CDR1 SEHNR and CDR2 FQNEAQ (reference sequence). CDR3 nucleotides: TGTGCCAGCAGCTTAGGAGGGACGAACACCGGGGAGCTGTTTTTT. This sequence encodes CASSLGGTNTGELFF. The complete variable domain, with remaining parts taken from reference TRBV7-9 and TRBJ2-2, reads DTGVSQNPRHKITKRGQNVTFRCDPISEHNRLYWYRQTLGQGPEFLTYFQNEAQLEKSRLLSDRFSAERPKGSFSTLEIQRTEQGDSAMYLCASSLGGTNTGELFFGEGSRLTVL.

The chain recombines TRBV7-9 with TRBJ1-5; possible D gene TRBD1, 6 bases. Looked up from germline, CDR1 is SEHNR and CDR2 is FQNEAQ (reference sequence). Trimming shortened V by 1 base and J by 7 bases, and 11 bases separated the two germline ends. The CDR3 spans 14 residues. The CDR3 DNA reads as TGTGCCAGCAGCTTAGGGACAGCTAGCCAGCCCCAGCATTTT. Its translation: CASSLGTASQPQHF.

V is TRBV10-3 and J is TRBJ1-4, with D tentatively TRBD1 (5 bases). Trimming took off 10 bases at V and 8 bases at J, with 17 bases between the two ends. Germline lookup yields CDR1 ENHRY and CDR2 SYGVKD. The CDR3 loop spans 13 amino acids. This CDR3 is CATGPREEEKLFF. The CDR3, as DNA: TGTGCCACGGGCCCCAGGGAGGAGGAAAAACTGTTTTTT.

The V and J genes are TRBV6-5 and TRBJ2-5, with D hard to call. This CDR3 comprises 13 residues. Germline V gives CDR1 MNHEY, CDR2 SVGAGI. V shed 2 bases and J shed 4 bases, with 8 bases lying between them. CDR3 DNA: TGTGCCAGCAGTTACGCGAGAGGAGAGACCCAGTACTTC. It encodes CASSYARGETQYF.

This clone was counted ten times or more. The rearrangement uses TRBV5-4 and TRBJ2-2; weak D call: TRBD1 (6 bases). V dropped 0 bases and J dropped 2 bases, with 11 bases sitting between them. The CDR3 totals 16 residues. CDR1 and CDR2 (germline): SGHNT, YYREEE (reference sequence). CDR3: CASSLARGPNTGELFF. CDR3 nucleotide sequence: TGTGCCAGCAGCTTGGCCAGGGGCCCTAACACCGGGGAGCTGTTTTTT.

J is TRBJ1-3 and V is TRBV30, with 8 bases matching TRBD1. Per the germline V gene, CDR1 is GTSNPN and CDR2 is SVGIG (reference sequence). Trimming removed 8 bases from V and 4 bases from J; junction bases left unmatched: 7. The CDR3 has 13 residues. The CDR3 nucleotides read TGTGCCCTAAGGGACAGGCGAGGAAACACCATATATTTT. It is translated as CALRDRRGNTIYF.

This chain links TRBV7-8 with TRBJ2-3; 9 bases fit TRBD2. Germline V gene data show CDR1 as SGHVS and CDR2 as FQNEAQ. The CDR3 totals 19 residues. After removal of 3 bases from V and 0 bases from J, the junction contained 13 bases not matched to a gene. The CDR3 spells CASSFSLAGRSKSTDTQYF. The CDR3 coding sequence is TGTGCCAGCAGCTTCTCCCTAGCGGGGAGATCGAAAAGCACAGATACGCAGTATTTT.

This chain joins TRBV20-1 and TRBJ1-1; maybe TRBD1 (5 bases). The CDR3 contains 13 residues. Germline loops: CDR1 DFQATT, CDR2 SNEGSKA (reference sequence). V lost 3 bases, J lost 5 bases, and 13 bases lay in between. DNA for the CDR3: TGCAGTGCTAGTAGCAGGGTCGGGACTGAAGCTTTCTTT. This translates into CSASSRVGTEAFF.

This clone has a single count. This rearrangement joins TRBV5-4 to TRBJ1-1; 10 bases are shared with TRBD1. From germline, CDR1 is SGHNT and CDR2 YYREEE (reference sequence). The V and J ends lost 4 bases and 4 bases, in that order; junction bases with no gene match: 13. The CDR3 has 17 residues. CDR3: CASSPPTLGQGSTEAFF. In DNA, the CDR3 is TGTGCCAGCAGCCCACCTACCTTGGGACAGGGGAGCACTGAAGCTTTCTTT.

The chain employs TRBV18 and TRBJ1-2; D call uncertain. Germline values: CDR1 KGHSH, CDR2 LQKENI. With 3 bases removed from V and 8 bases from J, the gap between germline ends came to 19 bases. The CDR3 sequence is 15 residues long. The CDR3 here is CASSPDQAPSWGYTF. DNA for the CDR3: TGTGCCAGCTCACCCGACCAGGCCCCGTCTTGGGGCTACACCTTC.

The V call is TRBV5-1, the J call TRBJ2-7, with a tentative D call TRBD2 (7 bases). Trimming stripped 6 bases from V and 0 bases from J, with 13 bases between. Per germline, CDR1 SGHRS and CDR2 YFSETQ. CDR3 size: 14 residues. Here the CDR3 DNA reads TGCGCCAGCAAAGGAGGGGGGGGCTCCTACGAGCAGTACTTC. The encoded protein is CASKGGGGSYEQYF.

The CDR3: CATSPPAGGGYTF. CDR3 DNA sequence: TGTGCCACCAGCCCCCCGGCAGGCGGGGGCTACACCTTC. The rearrangement uses TRBV24-1 and TRBJ1-2; D uncertain. This CDR3 contains 13 residues. Germline assignment: CDR1 KGHDR and CDR2 SFDVKD. V lost 7 bases to trimming and J lost 8 bases, with 16 bases between them.